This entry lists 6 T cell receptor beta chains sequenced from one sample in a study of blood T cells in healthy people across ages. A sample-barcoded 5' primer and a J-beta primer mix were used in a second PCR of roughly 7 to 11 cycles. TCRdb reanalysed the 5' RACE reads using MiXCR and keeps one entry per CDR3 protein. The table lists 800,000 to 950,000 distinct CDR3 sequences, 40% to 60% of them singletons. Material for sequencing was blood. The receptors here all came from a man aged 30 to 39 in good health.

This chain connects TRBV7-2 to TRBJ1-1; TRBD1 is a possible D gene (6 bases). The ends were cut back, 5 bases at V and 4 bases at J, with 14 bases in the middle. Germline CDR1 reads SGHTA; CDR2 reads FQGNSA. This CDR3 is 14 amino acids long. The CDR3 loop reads CASSPRDMGTEAFF. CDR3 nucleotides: TGTGCCAGCAGCCCCCGGGACATGGGCACTGAAGCTTTCTTT.

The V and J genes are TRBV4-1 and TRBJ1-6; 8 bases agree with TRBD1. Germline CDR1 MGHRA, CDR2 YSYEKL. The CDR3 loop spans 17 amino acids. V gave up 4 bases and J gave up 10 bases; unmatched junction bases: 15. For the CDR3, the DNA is TGCGCCAGCAGCCCAGGGGCAGGGGGCAAGGTTTGGTCACCCCTCCACTTT. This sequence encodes CASSPGAGGKVWSPLHF.

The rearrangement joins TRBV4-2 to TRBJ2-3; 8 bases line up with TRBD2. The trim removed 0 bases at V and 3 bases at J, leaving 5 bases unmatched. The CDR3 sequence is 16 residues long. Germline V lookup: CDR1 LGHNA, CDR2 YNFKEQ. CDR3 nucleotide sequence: TGTGCCAGCAGCCAAGAGACCGGCGGGGGGACAGATACGCAGTATTTT. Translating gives CASSQETGGGTDTQYF.

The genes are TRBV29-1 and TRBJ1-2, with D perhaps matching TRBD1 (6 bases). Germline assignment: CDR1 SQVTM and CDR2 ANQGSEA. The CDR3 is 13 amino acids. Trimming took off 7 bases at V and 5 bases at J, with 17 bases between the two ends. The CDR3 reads CSGGGGKQYGYTF. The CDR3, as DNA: TGCAGCGGAGGGGGGGGCAAACAATATGGCTACACCTTC.

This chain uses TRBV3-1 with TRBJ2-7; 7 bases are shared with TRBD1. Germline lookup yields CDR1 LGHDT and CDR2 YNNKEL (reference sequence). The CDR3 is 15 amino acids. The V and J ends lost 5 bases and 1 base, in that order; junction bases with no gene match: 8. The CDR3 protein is CASSNDRVSSYEQYF. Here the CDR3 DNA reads TGTGCCAGCAGCAACGACAGGGTCTCATCCTACGAGCAGTACTTC.

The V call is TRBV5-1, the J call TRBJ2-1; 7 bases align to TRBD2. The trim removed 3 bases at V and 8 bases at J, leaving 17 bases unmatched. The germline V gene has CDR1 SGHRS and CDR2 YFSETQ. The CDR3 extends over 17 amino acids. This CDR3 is CASSSEPNGGSADEQFF. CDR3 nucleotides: TGCGCCAGCAGCTCGGAACCTAACGGGGGGTCAGCAGATGAGCAGTTCTTC.